The clone carrying this TCR beta chain was found a few times. This sample was included in a study of blood T cell repertoires in COVID-19. The CDR3 sequence is 15 residues long. Trimming shortened V by 0 bases and J by 5 bases, and 11 bases separated the two germline ends. Germline assignment: CDR1 SGHVS and CDR2 FQNEAQ. The table came from immunoSEQ multiplex PCR; TCRdb's copy has only in-frame clones and leaves some out. In the table there are around 250,000 clones, about 87% of which are singletons. The chain employs TRBV7-8 and TRBJ2-1; D might be TRBD2 (6 bases). Sequencing was performed on PBMCs or T cells enriched from blood (not recorded which). This receptor was identified in a woman between 45 and 65 years old who had recovered from COVID-19. The CDR3 DNA sequence: TGTGCCAGCAGCTTAGCGCGGATAGCGGACAATGAGCAGTTCTTC. It codes for CASSLARIADNEQFF. Filled out from reference TRBV7-8 and TRBJ2-1, the complete variable domain reads GAGVSQSPRYKVAKRGQDVALRCDPISGHVSLFWYQQALGQGPEFLTYFQNEAQLDKSGLPSDRFFAERPEGSVSTLKIQRTQQEDSAVYLCASSLARIADNEQFFGPGTRLTVL.